A single sample is the source of the 25 T cell receptor beta chains below, sequenced in a study of vaccination and CD4 T cells after COVID-19 (dated 2022 in TCRdb). Libraries were constructed by PCR. Data came from an Illumina iSeq 100. TCR sequencing of DNA from cultured CD4+ T cells used the Oncomine TCR Beta short-read assay at the Johns Hopkins FTIC core. The public sequencing data were trimmed at Q25 with fastp and processed into clonotypes with MiXCR by TCRdb, which kept only in-frame beta chains. Rows with a matching CDR3 protein are joined into one entry that keeps the most common DNA and genes. A total of about 6,800 distinct CDR3 sequences appear in this sample, about 25% of them only once. The ten largest make up over 7.5% of the sample. For these TCRs, the target antigens are not known. Sample treatment or condition, as interpreted from the label and publication: approximately 11-day PBMC culture with coronavirus spike peptide pools or control peptides (ViraFEST assay).

The sequencing used CD4+ T cells from blood, cultured in vitro, collected after SARS-CoV-2 vaccination. The receptors originated from a human donor who had recovered from COVID-19.

As to this clonotype: A much larger clone sits a single nucleotide away, making a read error possible. This chain connects TRBV11-2 to TRBJ1-1, with 8 bases lining up with TRBD1. Trimming removed 4 bases from V and 3 bases from J; junction bases left unmatched: 1. Germline values: CDR1 SGHAT, CDR2 FQNNGV. The CDR3 totals 13 residues. The CDR3 DNA is TGTGCCAGCAGCTCACAGGGGGACACTGAAGCTTTCTTT. Residues: CASSSQGDTEAFF.

The V gene is TRBV20-1, the J gene TRBJ2-7; 8 bases agree with TRBD2. Germline trimming cut 1 base from V and 3 bases from J; bases unmatched to any gene: 8. The CDR3 consists of 15 residues. CDR1 DFQATT and CDR2 SNEGSKA come from the germline V gene (reference sequence). The CDR3 is CSARAFSRGVYEQYF. The CDR3 DNA is TGCAGTGCTAGAGCCTTTTCGCGGGGGGTCTACGAGCAGTACTTC.

This clonotype is medium-sized (0.01 to 0.1%) in the sample. The chain combines TRBV20-1 with TRBJ1-2; the D gene is possibly TRBD1 (6 bases). This CDR3 is 16 amino acids long. Trimming shortened V by 5 bases and J by 5 bases, and 24 bases separated the two germline ends. From germline, CDR1 is DFQATT and CDR2 SNEGSKA (reference sequence). CDR3 amino acids: CSAPSTVSGTPYGYTF. The CDR3 nucleotides read TGCAGTGCTCCATCTACGGTTTCCGGGACACCTTATGGCTACACCTTC.

This clonotype is medium-sized in the sample. The J gene is TRBJ1-2, the V gene TRBV28; the D is unclear. V gave up 8 bases and J gave up 1 base, with 5 bases separating them. The CDR3 spans 11 residues. Germline V gene sequence: CDR1 MDHEN, CDR2 SYDVKM. This chain's CDR3 is CASRDNYGYTF. CDR3 nucleotide sequence: TGTGCCAGCCGGGATAACTATGGCTACACCTTC.

The V gene is TRBV7-2, the J gene TRBJ2-1; the D gene is possibly TRBD1 (5 bases). The V end was cut by 5 bases, the J end by 5 bases, with 10 bases between. The CDR3 consists of 13 residues. The germline gives CDR1 SGHTA, CDR2 FQGNSA. CDR3 in DNA: TGTGCCAGCAGCCAGGGCCCGAACAATGAGCAGTTCTTC. Translated: CASSQGPNNEQFF. Using reference TRBV7-2 and TRBJ2-1 for the parts outside the CDR3, the full variable domain is GAGVSQSPSNKVTEKGKDVELRCDPISGHTALYWYRQSLGQGLEFLIYFQGNSAPDKSGLPSDRFSAERTGGSVSTLTIQRTQQEDSAVYLCASSQGPNNEQFFGPGTRLTVL.

By frequency in the sample, this clonotype is medium-sized. The CDR3 region is CSAHGTELSYGYTF. DNA for the CDR3: TGCAGTGCCCACGGGACGGAACTGAGTTATGGCTACACCTTC. The V gene is TRBV20-1, the J gene TRBJ1-2, with a tentative D call TRBD1 (5 bases). Germline V gives CDR1 DFQATT, CDR2 SNEGSKA (reference sequence). Trimming stripped 6 bases from V and 5 bases from J, with 19 bases between. CDR3 length: 14 residues.

This clonotype came up a few times. This chain links TRBV20-1 with TRBJ1-1; D remains unclear. CDR1 is DFQATT, CDR2 SNEGSKA, per germline (reference sequence). The CDR3 totals 11 residues. The ends were cut back, 2 bases at V and 0 bases at J, with 1 base in the middle. The CDR3 sequence is CSARMNTEAFF. CDR3 bases: TGCAGTGCTAGAATGAACACTGAAGCTTTCTTT.

This rearrangement joins TRBV7-2 to TRBJ1-3, with 10 bases that match TRBD1. Germline CDR1 is SGHTA and CDR2 is FQGNSA. Trimming removed 4 bases from V and 2 bases from J; junction bases left unmatched: 2. CDR3 length: 15 residues. As DNA, the CDR3 is TGTGCCAGCAGCTCCGGACAGGGGGCTGGAAACACCATATATTTT. It yields the protein CASSSGQGAGNTIYF.

The chain links TRBV6-1 to TRBJ1-2; TRBD1 agrees at 7 bases. The germline V gene encodes CDR1 MNHNS and CDR2 SASEGT. The junction had 13 bases not matched to a gene; V was cut back by 5 bases and J by 4 bases. The CDR3 is 16 amino acids. For the CDR3, the DNA is TGTGCCAGCAGTCCCGCACCTTCCGGGACAGCCTATGGCTACACCTTC. Protein product: CASSPAPSGTAYGYTF.

The genes are TRBV7-9 and TRBJ1-2; 7 nucleotides align to TRBD1. Per germline, CDR1 SEHNR and CDR2 FQNEAQ (reference sequence). This CDR3 has 14 amino acids. V lost 5 bases to trimming and J lost 2 bases; unmatched junction nucleotides: 5. The CDR3 loop reads CASSAGTANYGYTF. The DNA for the CDR3 is TGTGCCAGCAGCGCTGGGACAGCCAACTATGGCTACACCTTC.

Relative to its sample, this clonotype is medium-sized. The chain uses TRBV27 and TRBJ1-2, with 9 bases aligning to TRBD1. The CDR3 contains 13 residues. The junction had 5 bases not matched to a gene; V was cut back by 6 bases and J by 6 bases. Germline assignment: CDR1 MNHEY and CDR2 SMNVEV (reference sequence). The CDR3 region has the DNA TGTGCCAGCAGGGGACAGGGCTCGGATGGCTACACCTTC. Translating gives CASRGQGSDGYTF.

The chain is built from TRBV4-3 and TRBJ2-1; D ambiguous. The CDR3 runs to 15 residues. The germline gives CDR1 LGHNA, CDR2 YSLEER. The ends were cut back, 0 bases at V and 4 bases at J, with 10 bases in the middle. This CDR3 reads CASSQEAAPYNEQFF. In nucleotides, the CDR3 is TGCGCCAGCAGCCAAGAGGCTGCACCGTACAATGAGCAGTTCTTC.

Note on this clonotype: One base away lies a much larger clone, so this may be a sequencing read error. This chain links TRBV6-1 with TRBJ2-7; D may be TRBD2 (6 bases). CDR1 and CDR2 from the germline V gene are MNHNS and SASEGT. The CDR3 totals 17 residues. The ends were cut back, 7 bases at V and 0 bases at J, with 22 bases in the middle. This CDR3 is CASISLGGTPSSYEQYF. DNA for the CDR3: TGTGCCAGCATATCCCTGGGCGGGACGCCGAGCTCCTACGAGCAGTACTTC.

By frequency in the sample, this clonotype is medium-sized. The CDR3 DNA reads as TGTGCCAGCAGTTTAAATACCGGGCGACTGGGAGAGCAGTACTTC. Encoded protein: CASSLNTGRLGEQYF. This chain joins TRBV28 and TRBJ2-7; D is unresolved. The V end was cut by 2 bases, the J end by 7 bases, with 18 bases between. The length of the CDR3 is 15 residues. The germline CDR1 and CDR2 sequences are MDHEN and SYDVKM.

The J gene is TRBJ1-2, the V gene TRBV19, with D possibly matching TRBD1 (5 bases). V dropped 1 base and J dropped 4 bases, with 7 bases sitting between them. The CDR3 spans 13 residues. Germline V CDR1 and CDR2: LNHDA, SQIVND (reference sequence). CDR3 loop: CASSIGQTYGYTF. Written as DNA, the CDR3 is TGTGCCAGTAGTATAGGACAGACCTATGGCTACACCTTC.

The chain has TRBV28 and TRBJ1-3, with D possibly being TRBD1 (5 bases). With 7 bases removed from V and 3 bases from J, the gap between germline ends came to 13 bases. Germline V gene lookup returns CDR1 MDHEN and CDR2 SYDVKM. This CDR3 is built from 14 residues. In nucleotides, the CDR3 is TGTGCCAGCACCCTGGGGGGGAGTGGAAACACCATATATTTT. Its translation is CASTLGGSGNTIYF.

By share, this clonotype ranks as medium-sized. The chain couples TRBV20-1 to TRBJ2-3, with TRBD2 matching over 9 bases. The ends lost 6 bases at V and 0 bases at J; junction bases unmatched: 7. CDR1 is DFQATT and CDR2 is SNEGSKA in the germline V gene (reference sequence). This CDR3 is built from 15 residues. CDR3 nucleotides: TGCAGTGCCAAACGAGCGGGAGGTAGCACAGATACGCAGTATTTT. It encodes CSAKRAGGSTDTQYF.

This clonotype rates as medium-sized. This rearrangement joins TRBV6-1 to TRBJ2-7; no reliable D call. This CDR3 has 14 amino acids. V lost 6 bases, J lost 4 bases, and 16 bases lay in between. Per germline, CDR1 MNHNS and CDR2 SASEGT. The CDR3 DNA reads as TGTGCCAGCAGCGCCGGTGACCCCCGGTACGAGCAGTACTTC. Translated: CASSAGDPRYEQYF.

The V call is TRBV11-3, the J call TRBJ2-7; D not certain. Germline V gene sequence: CDR1 SGHNT, CDR2 YENEEA. This CDR3 is built from 14 residues. V lost 1 base to trimming and J lost 2 bases, with 9 bases between them. The CDR3 nucleotides read TGTGCCAGCAGCTTAGGTCCAGATACCTACGAGCAGTACTTC. This translates into CASSLGPDTYEQYF. Complete variable domain (other parts from reference TRBV11-3 and TRBJ2-7): EAGVVQSPRYKIIEKKQPVAFWCNPISGHNTLYWYLQNLGQGPELLIRYENEEAVDDSQLPKDRFSAERLKGVDSTLKIQPAELGDSAVYLCASSLGPDTYEQYFGPGTRLTVT.

The chain couples TRBV28 to TRBJ2-7; D tentatively reads TRBD1 or TRBD2 (5 bases each). Germline V CDR1 and CDR2: MDHEN, SYDVKM. Trimming removed 4 bases at V and 2 bases at J, with 12 bases between. This CDR3 has 14 residues. The CDR3 here is CASSSPGTTYEQYF. The CDR3 nucleotides are TGTGCCAGCAGTTCCCCAGGGACGACCTACGAGCAGTACTTC.

This clonotype was detected a few times. The V call is TRBV20-1, the J call TRBJ2-1; maybe TRBD2 (7 bases). Trimming left V 0 bases short and J 8 bases short, with 17 bases between. Germline V gene lookup returns CDR1 DFQATT and CDR2 SNEGSKA (reference sequence). This CDR3 has 15 amino acids. Here the CDR3 reads CSARDWGGASYEQFF. CDR3 nucleotides: TGCAGTGCTAGAGATTGGGGGGGGGCCAGCTATGAGCAGTTCTTC.

This clonotype was seen a handful of times. This chain connects TRBV20-1 to TRBJ2-6; maybe TRBD2 (5 bases). This CDR3 has 14 amino acids. Germline lookup yields CDR1 DFQATT and CDR2 SNEGSKA (reference sequence). Trimming pared 1 base from V and 2 bases from J, leaving 6 bases between. This CDR3 is CSARAGTGANVLTF. In DNA, the CDR3 is TGCAGTGCTAGAGCCGGGACTGGGGCCAACGTCCTGACTTTC.

The genes are TRBV6-2 or TRBV6-3 and TRBJ1-5; D remains ambiguous. This CDR3 is built from 12 residues. Trimming shortened V by 6 bases and J by 5 bases, and 8 bases separated the two germline ends. Germline V gene lookup returns CDR1 MNHEY and CDR2 SVGEGT. CDR3 bases: TGTGCCAGCAGCGAGGAAGATCAGCCCCAGCATTTT. Protein product: CASSEEDQPQHF.

With regard to this clonotype: Sequence at one end of the junction differs from germline and may be a read error. The chain is built from TRBV20-1 and TRBJ2-3; 7 bases map to TRBD2. The CDR3 has 14 amino acids. Germline lookup yields CDR1 DFQATT and CDR2 SNEGSKA (reference sequence). The CDR3 DNA reads as TGCAGTGCTCCGGCGGGGGTGAGCATAGATACGCAGTATTTT. It translates to CSAPAGVSIDTQYF.

A few counts support this clonotype. The chain recombines TRBV6-1 with TRBJ1-2, with 7 bases identical to TRBD1. Germline V gene data show CDR1 as MNHNS and CDR2 as SASEGT. With 5 bases clipped from V and 7 bases from J, the junction kept 10 bases outside the gene matches. This CDR3 region has 14 residues. This CDR3 reads CASSNRQGMGGYTF. The CDR3, as DNA: TGTGCCAGCAGTAATAGACAGGGAATGGGTGGCTACACCTTC.